A single sample gave rise to the 13 T cell receptor beta chains below, sequenced in a study of OX40 agonist ivuxolimab in advanced cancers. Clones were read by immunoSEQ multiplex PCR, and TCRdb kept only the in-frame ones, dropping some. In the table there are about 110,000 clones, roughly nine tenths of which are singletons. The material was CD4+ or CD8+ T cells sorted from blood, obtained in a trial of the OX40 agonist ivuxolimab. The source of these receptors is an adult with an advanced solid tumor such as melanoma, head and neck, liver or kidney cancer.

This clone occurred a few times. The rearrangement joins TRBV9 to TRBJ2-1, with unresolved D. The V gene lost 0 bases and the J gene lost 3 bases, with 4 bases spanning the gap. This CDR3 has 13 amino acids. Germline V gene sequence: CDR1 SGDLS, CDR2 YYNGEE. The CDR3 loop reads CASSVGRYNEQFF. CDR3 sequence (DNA): TGTGCCAGCAGCGTAGGGCGCTACAATGAGCAGTTCTTC.

The J gene is TRBJ1-2, the V gene TRBV5-1; D is perhaps TRBD1 (5 bases). CDR1 SGHRS and CDR2 YFSETQ come from the germline V gene. This CDR3 contains 14 residues. V was cut by 6 bases and J by 4 bases, with 16 bases left in between. DNA of the CDR3: TGCGCCAGCACTATCGGGACGGATACCTATGGCTACACCTTC. It specifies CASTIGTDTYGYTF.

The chain has TRBV4-1 and TRBJ2-6; D may be TRBD1 (6 bases). CDR3 length: 17 residues. Germline values: CDR1 MGHRA, CDR2 YSYEKL. V lost 0 bases, J lost 0 bases, and 9 bases lay in between. In nucleotides, the CDR3 is TGCGCCAGCAGCCAAGATGGACAGCTCTCTGGGGCCAACGTCCTGACTTTC. This codes for CASSQDGQLSGANVLTF.

The table lists this clone with a count of one. V and J are TRBV9 and TRBJ2-1, with 10 bases identical to TRBD1. This CDR3 has 15 amino acids. With V trimmed by 4 bases and J by 7 bases, 8 bases remained unmatched. In germline, CDR1 is SGDLS, CDR2 YYNGEE. The CDR3: CASSFRTGGMNEQFF. The CDR3 DNA follows: TGTGCCAGCAGCTTCCGGACAGGGGGTATGAATGAGCAGTTCTTC.

This clone has only a few counts. The V call is TRBV25-1, the J call TRBJ1-1; TRBD1 aligns across 9 bases. Trimming took 1 base from V and 3 from J; bases not matched to a gene: 3. Germline V gene lookup returns CDR1 MGHDK and CDR2 SYGVNS. This CDR3 has 15 residues. CDR3 nucleotide sequence: TGTGCCAGCAGTGAATTGGACAGGGGCGACACTGAAGCTTTCTTT. It codes for CASSELDRGDTEAFF.

This clone appeared a few times. The V gene is TRBV9, the J gene TRBJ2-5; no reliable D call. V lost 0 bases to trimming and J lost 3 bases, with 3 bases between them. The CDR3 is 12 amino acids. Germline CDR1 is SGDLS and CDR2 is YYNGEE. CDR3 in DNA: TGTGCCAGCAGCGTAGCGGAAGAGACCCAGTACTTC. Translation: CASSVAEETQYF.

This rearrangement joins TRBV6-5 to TRBJ2-5; 7 bases align to TRBD1. V lost 6 bases, J lost 1 base, and 5 bases stayed unmatched. The CDR3 contains 14 residues. Germline values: CDR1 MNHEY, CDR2 SVGAGI. The CDR3 reads CASSPGTAQETQYF. The CDR3 DNA reads TGTGCCAGCAGCCCGGGGACAGCCCAAGAGACCCAGTACTTC.

The V call is TRBV4-2, the J call TRBJ2-1, with D maybe TRBD2 (5 bases). CDR3 size: 15 residues. Germline V gene data show CDR1 as LGHNA and CDR2 as YNFKEQ. Trimming removed 5 bases at V and 7 bases at J, with 18 bases between. CDR3 loop: CASSSLAQTRNEQFF. CDR3 in DNA: TGTGCCAGCAGCTCTCTAGCACAGACACGGAATGAGCAGTTCTTC.

The J gene is TRBJ2-2, the V gene TRBV18, with D unresolved. The length of the CDR3 is 14 residues. Germline CDR1 and CDR2: KGHSH and LQKENI. Trimming stripped 5 bases from V and 2 bases from J, with 9 bases between. The CDR3 reads CASSTAFNTGELFF. The CDR3 DNA follows: TGTGCCAGCTCAACAGCATTTAACACCGGGGAGCTGTTTTTT.

The chain combines TRBV9 with TRBJ2-2, with 9 bases that match TRBD1. The ends lost 5 bases at V and 3 bases at J; junction bases unmatched: 5. CDR3 length: 15 residues. Germline values: CDR1 SGDLS, CDR2 YYNGEE. The CDR3 DNA is TGTGCCAGCAGGACGGGACAGGGTTACACCGGGGAGCTGTTTTTT. This translates into CASRTGQGYTGELFF.

The chain carries TRBV28 and TRBJ1-5; 9 bases map to TRBD1. The CDR3 sequence is 13 residues long. V dropped 9 bases and J dropped 3; count of bases not matched to a gene: 3. Germline V gene sequence: CDR1 MDHEN, CDR2 SYDVKM. The chain's CDR3 is CASTGGNNQPQHF. As DNA, the CDR3 is TGTGCCAGTACAGGGGGCAACAATCAGCCCCAGCATTTT.

The chain recombines TRBV2 with TRBJ2-3; TRBD1 aligns across 7 bases. V lost 8 bases and J lost 7; bases outside the gene matches: 18. The CDR3 has 16 amino acids. The germline V gene has CDR1 SNHLY and CDR2 FYNNEI. CDR3 DNA sequence: TGTGCCAGCTCTGGGGCGACAGGGATAATAACAAATACGCAGTATTTT. Translated, it gives CASSGATGIITNTQYF.

V gene TRBV6-6 combines with J gene TRBJ2-2, with D unresolved. The CDR3 consists of 16 residues. Trimming left V 3 bases short and J 1 base short, with 12 bases between. Germline V gene lookup returns CDR1 MNHNY and CDR2 SVGAGI (reference sequence). The CDR3 region is CASSYKRRLNTGELFF. In DNA, the CDR3 is TGTGCCAGCAGTTATAAAAGGAGACTGAACACCGGGGAGCTGTTTTTT.